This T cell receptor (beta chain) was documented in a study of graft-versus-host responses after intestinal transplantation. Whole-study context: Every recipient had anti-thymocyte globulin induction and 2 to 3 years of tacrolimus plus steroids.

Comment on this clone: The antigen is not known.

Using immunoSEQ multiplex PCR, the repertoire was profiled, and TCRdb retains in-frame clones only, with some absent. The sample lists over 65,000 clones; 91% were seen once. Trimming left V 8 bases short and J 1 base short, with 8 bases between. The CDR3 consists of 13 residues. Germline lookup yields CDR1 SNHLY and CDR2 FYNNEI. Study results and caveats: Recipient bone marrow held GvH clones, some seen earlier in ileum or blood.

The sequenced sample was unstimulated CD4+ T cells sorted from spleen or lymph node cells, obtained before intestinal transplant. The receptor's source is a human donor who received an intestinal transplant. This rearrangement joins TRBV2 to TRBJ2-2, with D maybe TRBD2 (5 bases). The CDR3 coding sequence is TGTGCCAGCGGTCGGGAGAACACCGGGGAGCTGTTTTTT. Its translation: CASGRENTGELFF. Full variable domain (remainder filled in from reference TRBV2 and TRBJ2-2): EPEVTQTPSHQVTQMGQEVILRCVPISNHLYFYWYRQILGQKVEFLVSFYNNEISEKSEIFDDQFSVERPDGSNFTLKIRSTKLEDSAMYFCASGRENTGELFFGEGSRLTVL.